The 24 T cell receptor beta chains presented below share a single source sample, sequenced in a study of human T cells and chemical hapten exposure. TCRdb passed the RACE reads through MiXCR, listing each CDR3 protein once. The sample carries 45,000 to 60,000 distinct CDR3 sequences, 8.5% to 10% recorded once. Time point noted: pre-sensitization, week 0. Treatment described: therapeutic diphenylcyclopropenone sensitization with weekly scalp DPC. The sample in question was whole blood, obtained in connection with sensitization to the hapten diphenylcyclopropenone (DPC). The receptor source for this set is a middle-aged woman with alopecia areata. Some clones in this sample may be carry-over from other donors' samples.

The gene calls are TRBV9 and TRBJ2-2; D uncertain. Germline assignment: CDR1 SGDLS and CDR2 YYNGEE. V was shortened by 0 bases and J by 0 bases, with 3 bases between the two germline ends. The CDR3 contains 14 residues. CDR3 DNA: TGTGCCAGCAGCGTAGCGTCGAACACCGGGGAGCTGTTTTTT. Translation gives CASSVASNTGELFF.

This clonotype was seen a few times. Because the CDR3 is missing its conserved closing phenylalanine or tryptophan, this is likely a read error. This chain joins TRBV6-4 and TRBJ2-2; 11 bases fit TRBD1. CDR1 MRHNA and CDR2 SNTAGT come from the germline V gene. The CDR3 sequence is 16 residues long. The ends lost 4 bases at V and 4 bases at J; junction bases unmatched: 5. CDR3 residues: CASSASGTGGTGELFS. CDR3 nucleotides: TGTGCCAGCAGTGCTTCCGGGACAGGGGGCACCGGGGAGCTGTTTTCT.

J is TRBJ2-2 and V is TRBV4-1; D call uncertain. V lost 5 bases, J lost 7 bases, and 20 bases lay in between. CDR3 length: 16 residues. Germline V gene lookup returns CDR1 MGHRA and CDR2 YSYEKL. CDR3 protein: CASSLPQDPRGGELFF. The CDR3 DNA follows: TGCGCCAGCAGCTTACCCCAGGACCCACGCGGCGGGGAGCTGTTTTTT.

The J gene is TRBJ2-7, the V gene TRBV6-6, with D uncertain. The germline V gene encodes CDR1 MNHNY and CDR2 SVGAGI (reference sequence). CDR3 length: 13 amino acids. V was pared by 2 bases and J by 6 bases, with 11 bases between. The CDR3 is CASSYGNGVEQYF. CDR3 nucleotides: TGTGCCAGCAGTTACGGGAACGGAGTCGAGCAGTACTTC.

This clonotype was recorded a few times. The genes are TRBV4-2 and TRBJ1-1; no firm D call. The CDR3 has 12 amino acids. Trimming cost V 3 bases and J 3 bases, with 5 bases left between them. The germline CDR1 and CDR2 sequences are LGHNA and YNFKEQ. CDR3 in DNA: TGTGCCAGCAGCCACATAGACACTGAAGCTTTCTTT. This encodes CASSHIDTEAFF.

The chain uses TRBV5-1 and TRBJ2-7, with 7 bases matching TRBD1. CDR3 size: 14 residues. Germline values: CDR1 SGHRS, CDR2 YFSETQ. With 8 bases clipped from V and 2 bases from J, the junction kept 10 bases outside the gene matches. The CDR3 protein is CASSHRTGPYEQYF. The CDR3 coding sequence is TGCGCCAGTTCACACAGGACAGGTCCCTACGAGCAGTACTTC.

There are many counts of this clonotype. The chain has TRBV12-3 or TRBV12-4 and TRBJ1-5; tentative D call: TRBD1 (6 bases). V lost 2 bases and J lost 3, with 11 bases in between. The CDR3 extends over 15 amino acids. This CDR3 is CASSLQTGNNQPQHF. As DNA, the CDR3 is TGTGCCAGCAGTTTACAGACAGGCAACAATCAGCCCCAGCATTTT.

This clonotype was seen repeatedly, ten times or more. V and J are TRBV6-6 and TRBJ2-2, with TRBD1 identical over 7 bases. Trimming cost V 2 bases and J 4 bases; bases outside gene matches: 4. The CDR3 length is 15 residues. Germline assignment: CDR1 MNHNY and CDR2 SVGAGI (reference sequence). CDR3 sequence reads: CASSYTGVGTGELFF. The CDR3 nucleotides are TGTGCCAGCAGTTACACAGGGGTTGGCACCGGGGAGCTGTTTTTT.

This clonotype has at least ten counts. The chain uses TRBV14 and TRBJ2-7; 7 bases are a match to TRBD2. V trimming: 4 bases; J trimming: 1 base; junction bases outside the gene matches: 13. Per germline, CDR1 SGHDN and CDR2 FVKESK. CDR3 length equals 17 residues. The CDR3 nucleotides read TGTGCCAGCAGCCTCCCTCGGACGGGAGGCCTTTCCTACGAGCAGTACTTC. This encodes CASSLPRTGGLSYEQYF.

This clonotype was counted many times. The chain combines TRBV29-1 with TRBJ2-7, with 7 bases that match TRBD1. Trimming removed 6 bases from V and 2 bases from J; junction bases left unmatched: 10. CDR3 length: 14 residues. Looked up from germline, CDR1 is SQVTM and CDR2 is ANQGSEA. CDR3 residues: CSVPPGQRAYEQYF. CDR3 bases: TGCAGCGTGCCCCCGGGACAGAGAGCCTACGAGCAGTACTTC.

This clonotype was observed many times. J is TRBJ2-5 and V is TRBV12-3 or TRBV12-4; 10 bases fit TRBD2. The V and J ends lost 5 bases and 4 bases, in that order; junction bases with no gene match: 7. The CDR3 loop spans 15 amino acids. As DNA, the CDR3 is TGTGCCAGCAGTGGCGGACTAGCGGTAGTAGAGACCCAGTACTTC. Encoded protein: CASSGGLAVVETQYF.

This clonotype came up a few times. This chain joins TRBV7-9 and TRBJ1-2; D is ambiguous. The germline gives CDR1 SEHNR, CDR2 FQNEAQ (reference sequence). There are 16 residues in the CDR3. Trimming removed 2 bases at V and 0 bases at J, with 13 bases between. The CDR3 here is CASSLSLARSNYGYTF. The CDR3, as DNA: TGTGCCAGCAGCTTATCGCTCGCACGCTCTAACTATGGCTACACCTTC.

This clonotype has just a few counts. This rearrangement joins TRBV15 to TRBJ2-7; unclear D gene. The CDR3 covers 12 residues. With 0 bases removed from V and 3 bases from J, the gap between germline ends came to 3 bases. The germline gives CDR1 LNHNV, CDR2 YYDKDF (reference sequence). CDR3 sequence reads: CATSRDDYEQYF. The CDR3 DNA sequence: TGTGCCACCAGCAGAGACGACTACGAGCAGTACTTC.

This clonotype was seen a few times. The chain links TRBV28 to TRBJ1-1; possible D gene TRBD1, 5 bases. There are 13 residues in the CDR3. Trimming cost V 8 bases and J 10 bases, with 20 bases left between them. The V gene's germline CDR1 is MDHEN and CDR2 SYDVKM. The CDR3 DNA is TGTGCCAGCCGCTTCCGGGACTTAGAGGGAGCTTTCTTT. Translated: CASRFRDLEGAFF.

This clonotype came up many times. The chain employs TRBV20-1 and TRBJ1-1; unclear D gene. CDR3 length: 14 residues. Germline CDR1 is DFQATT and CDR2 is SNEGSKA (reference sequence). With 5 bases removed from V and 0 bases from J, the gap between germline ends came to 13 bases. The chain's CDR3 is CSASPEFMNTEAFF. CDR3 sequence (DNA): TGCAGTGCTTCTCCAGAGTTCATGAACACTGAAGCTTTCTTT.

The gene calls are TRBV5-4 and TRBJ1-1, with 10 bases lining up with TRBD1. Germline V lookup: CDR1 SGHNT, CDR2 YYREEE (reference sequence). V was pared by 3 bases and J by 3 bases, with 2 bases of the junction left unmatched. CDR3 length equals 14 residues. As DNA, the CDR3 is TGTGCCAGCAGCTCGGGACAGGGGTACACTGAAGCTTTCTTT. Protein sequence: CASSSGQGYTEAFF.

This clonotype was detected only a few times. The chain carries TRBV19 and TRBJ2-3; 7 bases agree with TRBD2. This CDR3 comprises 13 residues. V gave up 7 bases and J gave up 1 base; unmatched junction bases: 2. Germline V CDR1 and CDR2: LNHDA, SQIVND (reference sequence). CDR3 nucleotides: TGTGCCAGTATGGCGGGGGGCACAGATACGCAGTATTTT. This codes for CASMAGGTDTQYF. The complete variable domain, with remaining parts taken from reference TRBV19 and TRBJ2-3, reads DGGITQSPKYLFRKEGQNVTLSCEQNLNHDAMYWYRQDPGQGLRLIYYSQIVNDFQKGDIAEGYSVSREKKESFPLTVTSAQKNPTAFYLCASMAGGTDTQYFGPGTRLTVL.

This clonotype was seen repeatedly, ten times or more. The CDR3 DNA reads TGTGCCAGCAGGACGCGGGGGGCCACGACCAACAATGAGCAGTTCTTC. Residues: CASRTRGATTNNEQFF. This chain links TRBV7-2 with TRBJ2-1; 8 nucleotides line up with TRBD2. After removal of 6 bases from V and 5 bases from J, the junction contained 12 bases not matched to a gene. This CDR3 has 16 residues. The germline CDR1 and CDR2 sequences are SGHTA and FQGNSA.

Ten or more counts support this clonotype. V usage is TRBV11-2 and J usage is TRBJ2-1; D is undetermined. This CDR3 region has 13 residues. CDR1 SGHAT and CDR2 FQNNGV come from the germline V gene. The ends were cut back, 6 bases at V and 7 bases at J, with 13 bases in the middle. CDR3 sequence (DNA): TGTGCCAGCAGACCCAATAGCAGTAATGAGCAGTTCTTC. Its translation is CASRPNSSNEQFF.

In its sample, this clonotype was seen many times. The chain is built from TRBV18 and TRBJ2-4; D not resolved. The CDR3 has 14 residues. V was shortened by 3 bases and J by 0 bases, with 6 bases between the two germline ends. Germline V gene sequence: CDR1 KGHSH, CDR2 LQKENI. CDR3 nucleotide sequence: TGTGCCAGCTCACCGCCTCTAGCCAAAAACATTCAGTACTTC. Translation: CASSPPLAKNIQYF.

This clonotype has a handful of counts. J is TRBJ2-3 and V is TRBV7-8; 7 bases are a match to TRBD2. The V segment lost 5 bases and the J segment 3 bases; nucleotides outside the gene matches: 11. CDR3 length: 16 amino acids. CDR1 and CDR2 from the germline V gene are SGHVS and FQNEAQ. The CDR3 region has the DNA TGTGCCAGCAGCCCCATAGCGGGCGCGGGGACAGATACGCAGTATTTT. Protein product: CASSPIAGAGTDTQYF.

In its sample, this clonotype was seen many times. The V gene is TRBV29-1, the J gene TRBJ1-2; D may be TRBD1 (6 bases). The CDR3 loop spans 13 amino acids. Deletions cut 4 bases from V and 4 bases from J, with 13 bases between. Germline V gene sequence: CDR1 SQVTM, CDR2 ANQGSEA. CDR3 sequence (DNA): TGCAGCGTTGCCCTGACAGGAAGCTATGGCTACACCTTC. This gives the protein CSVALTGSYGYTF. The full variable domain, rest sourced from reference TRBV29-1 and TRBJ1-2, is SAVISQKPSRDICQRGTSLTIQCQVDSQVTMMFWYRQQPGQSLTLIATANQGSEATYESGFVIDKFPISRPNLTFSTLTVSNMSPEDSSIYLCSVALTGSYGYTFGSGTRLTVV.

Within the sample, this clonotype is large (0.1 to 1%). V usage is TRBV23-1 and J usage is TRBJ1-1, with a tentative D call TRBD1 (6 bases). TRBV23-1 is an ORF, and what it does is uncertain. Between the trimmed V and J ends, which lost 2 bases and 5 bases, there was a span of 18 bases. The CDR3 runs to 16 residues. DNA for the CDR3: TGCGCCAGCAGTCAAGACCCCCCGGCAGGGGAAACTGAAGCTTTCTTT. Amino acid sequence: CASSQDPPAGETEAFF.

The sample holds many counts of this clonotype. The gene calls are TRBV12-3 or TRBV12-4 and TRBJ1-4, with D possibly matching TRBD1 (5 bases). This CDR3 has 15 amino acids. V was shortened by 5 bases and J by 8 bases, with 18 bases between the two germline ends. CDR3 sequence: CASSGGFEGAEKLFF. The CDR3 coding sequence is TGTGCCAGCAGTGGTGGTTTCGAAGGGGCCGAAAAACTGTTTTTT.